What follows are 13 T cell receptor beta chains derived from one specimen sequenced in a study of cytomegalovirus exposure and HLA in healthy donors. PCR employed 60 Vbeta and 13 Jbeta primers. Sequencing was performed with immunoSEQ multiplex PCR; in TCRdb, only in-frame clones are kept and a portion is missing. Among 65,000 or so clones, roughly 80% were seen once, and the ten largest hold 3%. Sequencing was carried out using PBMCs. These receptor sequences come from a girl aged 10-17 years in good health and CMV-seropositive.

The chain has TRBV6-1 and TRBJ2-5; 7 nucleotides line up with TRBD2. The CDR3 contains 13 residues. V dropped 7 bases and J dropped 5; count of bases not matched to a gene: 7. Per germline, CDR1 MNHNS and CDR2 SASEGT. The CDR3 loop reads CASTGVGGETQYF. In nucleotides, the CDR3 is TGTGCCAGCACCGGCGTGGGGGGGGAGACCCAGTACTTC.

This clone was observed a single time. This sequence joins TRBV28 and TRBJ2-6; D might be TRBD2 (6 bases). V was trimmed by 3 bases and J by 0 bases, leaving 12 bases between them. Germline lookup yields CDR1 MDHEN and CDR2 SYDVKM. This CDR3 comprises 17 residues. CDR3 DNA sequence: TGTGCCAGCAGTTTGGAGGGGATGGACTCTGGGGCCAACGTCCTGACTTTC. Translating it yields CASSLEGMDSGANVLTF.

The rearrangement links TRBV7-2 to TRBJ1-2; D might be TRBD1 (6 bases). Trimming took 4 bases from V and 5 from J, leaving 20 bases between them. Per the germline V gene, CDR1 is SGHTA and CDR2 is FQGNSA. The CDR3 runs to 16 residues. CDR3 DNA: TGTGCCAGCAGCTCGCTTCTCCTAACAGGGTTTTATGGCTACACCTTC. This encodes CASSSLLLTGFYGYTF.

This chain links TRBV7-9 with TRBJ2-5; perhaps TRBD2 as D (6 bases). The germline gives CDR1 SEHNR, CDR2 FQNEAQ (reference sequence). The CDR3 length is 17 residues. V lost 4 bases to trimming and J lost 7 bases, with 25 bases between them. The CDR3 region has the DNA TGTGCCAGCAGCTCAACAAACCCCGGTGGGGACTTGGGGACCCAGTACTTC. It codes for CASSSTNPGGDLGTQYF.

This clone appeared a single time. The V call is TRBV2, the J call TRBJ1-6; unclear D gene. CDR1 SNHLY and CDR2 FYNNEI come from the germline V gene. The V gene lost 5 bases and the J gene lost 0 bases, with 11 bases spanning the gap. The length of the CDR3 is 16 residues. CDR3 nucleotides: TGTGCCAGCAGTCGAGACCGGAGCTCCTATAATTCACCCCTCCACTTT. The encoded protein is CASSRDRSSYNSPLHF.

In regard to this clone: The limits of the CDR3 on the DNA are not certain, so only TCRdb's listed CDR3 is given. Here the CDR3 reads CAGIVGQGSPLRF. The chain has TRBV30 and TRBJ1-6; the D call of TRBD1 is as the table states it, not checked on the DNA. The CDR3 has 13 amino acids, counting both end residues. The germline gives CDR1 GTSNPN, CDR2 SVGIG (reference sequence).

The chain joins TRBV4-1 to TRBJ2-1; 9 nucleotides align to TRBD1. The junction had 5 bases not matched to a gene; V was cut back by 1 base and J by 7 bases. Germline CDR1 MGHRA, CDR2 YSYEKL. The CDR3 covers 15 residues. The CDR3 is CASSQGTGGGNEQFF. The DNA for the CDR3 is TGCGCCAGCAGCCAAGGCACAGGGGGCGGGAATGAGCAGTTCTTC.

V is TRBV4-3 and J is TRBJ1-1, with 7 bases matching TRBD1. Germline lookup yields CDR1 LGHNA and CDR2 YSLEER. This CDR3 is 15 amino acids long. Germline trimming cut 5 bases from V and 7 bases from J; bases unmatched to any gene: 13. CDR3 sequence: CASSYLDRAGGEAFF. The CDR3 nucleotides are TGCGCCAGCAGCTACCTAGACAGGGCAGGGGGTGAAGCTTTCTTT.

The chain combines TRBV10-3 with TRBJ2-7; D might be TRBD2 (6 bases). This CDR3 contains 14 residues. Germline V lookup: CDR1 ENHRY, CDR2 SYGVKD. Between the trimmed V and J ends, which lost 9 bases and 0 bases, there was a span of 15 bases. The CDR3 here is CAILSGQFSYEQYF. CDR3 coding DNA: TGTGCCATTTTAAGCGGGCAATTCTCCTACGAGCAGTACTTC.

This clone was detected only once. The chain couples TRBV30 to TRBJ1-2; 7 bases map to TRBD1. The germline V gene encodes CDR1 GTSNPN and CDR2 SVGIG (reference sequence). The CDR3 sequence is 12 residues long. J gave up 10 bases and V 3 bases, and 8 bases lay outside the gene matches. CDR3 in DNA: TGTGCCTGGAGCGCTGACGGACAGGACTACACCTTC. This translates into CAWSADGQDYTF.

The V gene is TRBV7-8, the J gene TRBJ2-7; TRBD2 agrees at 8 bases. Germline CDR1 is SGHVS and CDR2 is FQNEAQ. This CDR3 is 15 amino acids long. Unmatched junction bases numbered 9, after V lost 3 bases and J lost 5 bases. The CDR3 reads CASSFETGGWHEQYF. The CDR3 region has the DNA TGTGCCAGCAGCTTTGAGACGGGAGGGTGGCACGAGCAGTACTTC.

This sequence joins TRBV7-6 and TRBJ2-7; D unclear. Per germline, CDR1 SGHVS and CDR2 FNYEAQ. V lost 3 bases and J lost 5, with 11 bases in between. The CDR3 totals 13 residues. Here the CDR3 reads CASSFRLFNEQYF. DNA for the CDR3: TGTGCCAGCAGCTTTCGACTGTTTAACGAGCAGTACTTC. The variable domain in full, completed from reference TRBV7-6 and TRBJ2-7, reads GAGVSQSPRYKVTKRGQDVALRCDPISGHVSLYWYRQALGQGPEFLTYFNYEAQQDKSGLPNDRFSAERPEGSISTLTIQRTEQRDSAMYRCASSFRLFNEQYFGPGTRLTVT.

The chain recombines TRBV28 with TRBJ1-4; 9 bases map to TRBD1. V shed 0 bases and J 8 bases; nucleotides not matched to a gene: 4. The CDR3 has 15 residues. Germline assignment: CDR1 MDHEN and CDR2 SYDVKM. CDR3 amino acids: CASSLWRQGGEKLFF. In nucleotides, the CDR3 is TGTGCCAGCAGTTTATGGCGACAGGGGGGGGAAAAACTGTTTTTT.